The source of this T cell receptor beta chain is a study of blood T cell repertoires in COVID-19. In the study overall: From the United States, Italy and Spain came samples of acute and convalescent COVID-19. In each case, the material was cDNA or gDNA derived from T cells, B-cell-depleted T cells, or PBMCs.

Original analysis: The authors estimated nucleated cell counts from reference gene primer amplification. Libraries were prepared by immunoSEQ multiplex PCR; TCRdb keeps only in-frame clonotypes and omits some of them. D and trimming come from the DNA, and the V and J calls and clone size come from that table. The top ten clones hold approximately 0.48% of a sample with under 200,000 clones, 90% of them seen once. This CDR3 has 15 amino acids. Germline lookup yields CDR1 ENHRY and CDR2 SYGVKD. Trimming removed 10 bases from V and 0 bases from J; junction bases left unmatched: 7. The chain recombines TRBV10-3 with TRBJ2-5; 11 nucleotides agree with TRBD2. Specimen: peripheral blood. The clonotype was recovered from a man between 45 and 60 years old with acute or convalescent COVID-19. The CDR3 here is CATSELAGDQETQYF. CDR3 bases: TGTGCCACATCAGAACTAGCGGGGGACCAAGAGACCCAGTACTTC.